The 28 T cell receptor beta chains given below trace back to one sample, sequenced in a study of OX40 agonist ivuxolimab in advanced cancers. The method was immunoSEQ multiplex PCR; TCRdb's version includes in-frame clones alone and lacks a portion of them. Here the sample spans roughly 66,000 clones, around 83% being singletons. Sequenced material: CD4+ or CD8+ T cells sorted from blood, taken in a trial of the OX40 agonist ivuxolimab. These receptors came from an adult with an advanced solid tumor such as melanoma, head and neck, liver or kidney cancer.

This clone turned up a few times. The genes are TRBV6-1 and TRBJ1-2; no firm D call. The germline V and J ends were trimmed by 0 bases and 4 bases, with 3 bases remaining between them. Germline V gene sequence: CDR1 MNHNS, CDR2 SASEGT. The CDR3 spans 12 residues. The CDR3 loop is CASSEASYGYTF. CDR3 coding DNA: TGTGCCAGCAGTGAAGCGAGCTATGGCTACACCTTC.

The rearrangement joins TRBV19 to TRBJ2-1; D unclear. This CDR3 contains 13 residues. Trimming pared 6 bases from V and 7 bases from J, leaving 13 bases between. Per germline, CDR1 LNHDA and CDR2 SQIVND (reference sequence). CDR3 protein: CASSGRTGNEQFF. DNA for the CDR3: TGTGCCAGTAGCGGTAGGACCGGGAATGAGCAGTTCTTC.

The genes are TRBV19 and TRBJ1-2; D is unresolved. The CDR3 is 14 amino acids. Trimming removed 10 bases at V and 2 bases at J, with 17 bases between. Germline CDR1 and CDR2: LNHDA and SQIVND (reference sequence). CDR3 sequence (DNA): TGTGCCACCCGGAGGCCTGGAACCAACTATGGCTACACCTTC. It specifies CATRRPGTNYGYTF.

This clone was detected a few times. J is TRBJ1-5 and V is TRBV5-6, with D hard to call. CDR1 is SGHDT, CDR2 YYEEEE, per germline. CDR3 length: 15 residues. With 5 bases removed from V and 0 bases from J, the gap between germline ends came to 12 bases. The CDR3 protein is CASSVGSYSNQPQHF. As DNA, the CDR3 is TGTGCCAGCAGTGTAGGGAGTTATAGCAATCAGCCCCAGCATTTT.

In its sample, this clone was seen once. In DNA, the CDR3 is TGCAGCGTTGAAGATGGGGAGAATGTCTACAATGAGCAGTTCTTC. Translated, it gives CSVEDGENVYNEQFF. The V and J genes are TRBV29-1 and TRBJ2-1, with a tentative D call TRBD2 (5 bases). From germline, CDR1 is SQVTM and CDR2 ANQGSEA. The V end was cut by 0 bases, the J end by 3 bases, with 12 bases between. The CDR3 length is 15 residues.

In this sample, this clone turned up once. The chain recombines TRBV18 with TRBJ1-5; D is uncertain. This CDR3 contains 12 residues. Looked up from germline, CDR1 is KGHSH and CDR2 is LQKENI. The V and J ends lost 2 bases and 4 bases respectively, with 3 bases between them. The CDR3 nucleotides read TGTGCCAGCTCACCAGGTAATCAGCCCCAGCATTTT. This encodes CASSPGNQPQHF.

This rearrangement joins TRBV14 to TRBJ2-2; D not certain. Germline V gives CDR1 SGHDN, CDR2 FVKESK. This CDR3 spans 18 amino acids. The V and J ends lost 0 bases and 1 base respectively, with 15 bases between them. The CDR3 reads CASSQDQAAGRNTGELFF. The CDR3 region has the DNA TGTGCCAGCAGCCAAGATCAGGCGGCAGGAAGGAACACCGGGGAGCTGTTTTTT.

The chain links TRBV2 to TRBJ2-5, with unresolved D. Trimming removed 5 bases from V and 4 bases from J, with 5 bases in between. The CDR3 contains 11 residues. CDR1 and CDR2 (germline): SNHLY, FYNNEI. The CDR3 is CASSRRETQYF. DNA of the CDR3: TGTGCCAGCAGTCGCAGAGAGACCCAGTACTTC.

The chain is built from TRBV28 and TRBJ2-2, with 8 bases lining up with TRBD2. The V gene end was trimmed by 1 base and the J gene end by 6 bases; junction bases not matched to a gene: 4. This CDR3 contains 15 residues. Germline V CDR1 and CDR2: MDHEN, SYDVKM. The CDR3 loop reads CASSLFSGGAGELFF. In nucleotides, the CDR3 is TGTGCCAGCAGTTTATTTTCGGGAGGGGCCGGGGAGCTGTTTTTT.

This chain joins TRBV11-1 and TRBJ2-7; tentatively, D is TRBD1 (5 bases). The germline V gene has CDR1 SGHAT and CDR2 FQDESV (reference sequence). CDR3 size: 13 residues. Trimming took 0 bases from V and 9 from J, leaving 12 bases between them. The CDR3 is CASSLAGPRRQYF. CDR3 nucleotide sequence: TGTGCCAGCAGCTTAGCGGGGCCGAGACGGCAGTACTTC.

V gene TRBV6-5 combines with J gene TRBJ1-1; 9 positions match TRBD1. With 6 bases clipped from V and 10 bases from J, the junction kept 9 bases outside the gene matches. Germline V lookup: CDR1 MNHEY, CDR2 SVGAGI. The CDR3 is 13 amino acids. The CDR3 protein is CASSLNRGLRAFF. In DNA form, the CDR3 reads TGTGCCAGCAGCCTAAACAGGGGGCTGAGAGCTTTCTTT.

The chain combines TRBV11-1 with TRBJ2-1; the match to TRBD2 covers 10 bases. V was pared by 5 bases and J by 0 bases, with 4 bases of the junction left unmatched. Germline CDR1 is SGHAT and CDR2 is FQDESV (reference sequence). There are 16 residues in the CDR3. This chain's CDR3 is CASSPGLASSYNEQFF. The DNA of the CDR3 is TGTGCCAGCAGCCCGGGACTAGCGAGCTCCTACAATGAGCAGTTCTTC. Complete variable domain (other parts from reference TRBV11-1 and TRBJ2-1): EAEVAQSPRYKITEKSQAVAFWCDPISGHATLYWYRQILGQGPELLVQFQDESVVDDSQLPKDRFSAERLKGVDSTLKIQPAELGDSAMYLCASSPGLASSYNEQFFGPGTRLTVL.

In its sample, this clone was seen many times. The chain links TRBV29-1 to TRBJ1-2; no reliable D call. The CDR3 consists of 12 residues. CDR1 and CDR2 from the germline V gene are SQVTM and ANQGSEA. Trimming removed 2 bases at V and 1 base at J, with 5 bases between. The chain's CDR3 is CSVESVNYGYTF. CDR3 sequence (DNA): TGCAGCGTTGAATCGGTTAACTATGGCTACACCTTC.

The chain combines TRBV5-1 with TRBJ1-2; 7 positions agree with TRBD1. J was trimmed by 3 bases and V by 3 bases; bases with no gene match: 2. Germline values: CDR1 SGHRS, CDR2 YFSETQ. This CDR3 has 13 residues. CDR3 in amino acids: CASSSGQDYGYTF. CDR3 DNA sequence: TGCGCCAGCAGCTCCGGACAGGACTATGGCTACACCTTC.

The J gene is TRBJ1-1, the V gene TRBV5-1; a possible D gene is TRBD1 (5 bases). Germline V gives CDR1 SGHRS, CDR2 YFSETQ. V dropped 3 bases and J dropped 5 bases, with 14 bases sitting between them. The CDR3 extends over 14 amino acids. The CDR3, as DNA: TGCGCCAGCAGCTCGAATGGGGGGGATACTGAAGCTTTCTTT. This codes for CASSSNGGDTEAFF.

The V gene is TRBV7-8, the J gene TRBJ2-1; the match to TRBD1 covers 8 bases. CDR3 length: 16 amino acids. CDR1 SGHVS and CDR2 FQNEAQ come from the germline V gene. Trimming took 7 bases from V and 0 from J; bases not matched to a gene: 8. The CDR3 loop is CASTQGAPSSYNEQFF. In nucleotides, the CDR3 is TGTGCCAGCACCCAGGGGGCTCCAAGCTCCTACAATGAGCAGTTCTTC.

V and J are TRBV5-4 and TRBJ2-7; 10 nucleotides align to TRBD2. Germline V lookup: CDR1 SGHNT, CDR2 YYREEE (reference sequence). This CDR3 contains 15 residues. The V segment lost 3 bases and the J segment 3 bases; nucleotides outside the gene matches: 6. The CDR3 loop reads CASSSALAGDYEQYF. The DNA for the CDR3 is TGTGCCAGCAGCTCAGCTCTAGCGGGAGACTACGAGCAGTACTTC.

The chain employs TRBV4-3 and TRBJ2-5; no clear D gene. Germline V gene lookup returns CDR1 LGHNA and CDR2 YSLEER. Trimming took 3 bases from V and 1 from J, leaving 6 bases between them. This CDR3 contains 13 residues. The CDR3 spells CASSHLVQETQYF. The DNA of the CDR3 is TGCGCCAGCAGCCACTTAGTCCAAGAGACCCAGTACTTC.

In DNA, the CDR3 is TGTGCCAGCAGCTTGGAATTTGGCCCAGGGGAACTGTTTTTT. Amino acid sequence: CASSLEFGPGELFF. The chain carries TRBV5-5 and TRBJ1-4, with D tentatively TRBD1 (6 bases). CDR1 SGHKS and CDR2 YYEKEE come from the germline V gene (reference sequence). Trimming stripped 0 bases from V and 12 bases from J, with 15 bases between. The CDR3 sequence is 14 residues long.

The chain combines TRBV19 with TRBJ2-5, with D unclear. The V gene's germline CDR1 is LNHDA and CDR2 SQIVND (reference sequence). V was trimmed by 3 bases and J by 5 bases, leaving 16 bases between them. The CDR3 sequence is 15 residues long. DNA of the CDR3: TGTGCCAGTAGTATGACCGGCAGGCTAGAGGAGACCCAGTACTTC. Residues: CASSMTGRLEETQYF.

This clone was detected many times. The chain is built from TRBV5-1 and TRBJ2-1; weak D call: TRBD1 (5 bases). Germline-derived CDR1 and CDR2 are SGHRS and YFSETQ. V was pared by 4 bases and J by 10 bases, with 12 bases between. The CDR3 has 12 amino acids. In DNA, the CDR3 is TGCGCCAGCAGCCCAACGTGGACAGAGCAGTTCTTC. It codes for CASSPTWTEQFF.

Only one count was recorded for this clone. The rearrangement joins TRBV19 to TRBJ1-1; unclear D gene. The germline V and J ends were trimmed by 5 bases and 4 bases, with 11 bases remaining between them. Germline CDR1 reads LNHDA; CDR2 reads SQIVND (reference sequence). The CDR3 is 13 residues long. The DNA for the CDR3 is TGTGCCAGTAGTTACGACGGGGTCACTGAAGCTTTCTTT. It encodes CASSYDGVTEAFF.

This clone was found a few times. The chain is built from TRBV6-1 and TRBJ1-5; tentatively, D is TRBD1 (6 bases). Germline V CDR1 and CDR2: MNHNS, SASEGT. This CDR3 comprises 13 residues. V dropped 8 bases and J dropped 5 bases, with 13 bases sitting between them. The CDR3 sequence: CASGLDSYQPQHF. The CDR3 coding sequence is TGTGCCAGCGGTTTGGACAGCTATCAGCCCCAGCATTTT.

The chain employs TRBV6-5 and TRBJ2-1; TRBD1 is a possible D gene (6 bases). The germline V and J ends were trimmed by 0 bases and 15 bases, with 12 bases remaining between them. The germline V gene encodes CDR1 MNHEY and CDR2 SVGAGI. The CDR3 extends over 12 amino acids. CDR3 bases: TGTGCCAGCAGTTACTCCGGGGACAAGTGGTTCTTC. Its translation is CASSYSGDKWFF.

The rearrangement links TRBV5-6 to TRBJ1-6, with D possibly being TRBD1 (5 bases). CDR3 length: 15 residues. Between the trimmed V and J ends, which lost 1 base and 4 bases, there was a span of 9 bases. Germline CDR1 and CDR2: SGHDT and YYEEEE. CDR3 nucleotide sequence: TGTGCCAGCAGCTTGTGGGGGGGATATAATTCACCCCTCCACTTT. Translation: CASSLWGGYNSPLHF.

This chain joins TRBV5-1 and TRBJ2-4; D not certain. Germline V gives CDR1 SGHRS, CDR2 YFSETQ. The CDR3 consists of 18 residues. Trimming left V 0 bases short and J 2 bases short, with 18 bases between. The CDR3 reads CASSLAWASLSTKNIQYF. CDR3 bases: TGCGCCAGCAGCTTGGCTTGGGCCAGCTTATCGACCAAAAACATTCAGTACTTC.

The chain links TRBV11-1 to TRBJ2-2, with D possibly matching TRBD2 (5 bases). Trimming took off 5 bases at V and 3 bases at J, with 19 bases between the two ends. This CDR3 has 17 residues. Germline values: CDR1 SGHAT, CDR2 FQDESV (reference sequence). The CDR3, as DNA: TGTGCCAGCAGCCTCTATCAAAGAGGGTCCGACACCGGGGAGCTGTTTTTT. It specifies CASSLYQRGSDTGELFF. Combining the CDR3 with reference TRBV11-1 and TRBJ2-2 gives the whole variable domain EAEVAQSPRYKITEKSQAVAFWCDPISGHATLYWYRQILGQGPELLVQFQDESVVDDSQLPKDRFSAERLKGVDSTLKIQPAELGDSAMYLCASSLYQRGSDTGELFFGEGSRLTVL.

The genes are TRBV4-1 and TRBJ2-5, with 7 positions matching TRBD2. The CDR3 totals 16 residues. J lost 1 base, V lost 0 bases, and 5 bases had no gene match. Germline-derived CDR1 and CDR2 are MGHRA and YSYEKL. Here the CDR3 reads CASSQDLGGGQETQYF. CDR3 DNA sequence: TGCGCCAGCAGCCAAGACTTGGGGGGGGGCCAAGAGACCCAGTACTTC.